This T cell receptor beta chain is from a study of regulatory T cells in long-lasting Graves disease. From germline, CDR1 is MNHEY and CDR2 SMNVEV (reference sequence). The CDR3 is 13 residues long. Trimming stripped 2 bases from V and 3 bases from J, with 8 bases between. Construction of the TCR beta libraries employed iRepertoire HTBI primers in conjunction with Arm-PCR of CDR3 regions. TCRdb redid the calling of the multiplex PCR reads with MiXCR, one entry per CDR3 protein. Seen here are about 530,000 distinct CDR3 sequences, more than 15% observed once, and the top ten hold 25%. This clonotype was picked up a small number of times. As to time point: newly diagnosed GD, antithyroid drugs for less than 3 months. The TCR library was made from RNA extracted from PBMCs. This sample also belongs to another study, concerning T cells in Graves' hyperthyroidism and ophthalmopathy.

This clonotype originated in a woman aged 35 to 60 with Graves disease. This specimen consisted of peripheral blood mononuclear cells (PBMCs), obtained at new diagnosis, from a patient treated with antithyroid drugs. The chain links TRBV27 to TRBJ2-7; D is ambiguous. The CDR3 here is CASSLGRIYEQYF. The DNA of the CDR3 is TGTGCCAGCAGTTTAGGCCGGATCTACGAGCAGTACTTC.